At least ten counts were recorded for the clone carrying this T cell receptor beta chain. It was patients with CD8+CD57+ cell expansion by flow cytometry who were chosen for sequencing. These data belong to a study of CD8+CD57+ T cells in acquired aplastic anemia. Genomic DNA, serving as template, underwent TCR beta VDJ and CDR3 profiling. MiXCR, applied by TCRdb to the reads, yields one record per CDR3 protein. Seen here are about 240,000 distinct CDR3 sequences, more than 45% observed once, and the top ten hold under 9%. Deletions cut 4 bases from V and 3 bases from J, with 3 bases between. The CDR3 totals 12 residues. The V gene's germline CDR1 is SGHTA and CDR2 FQGTGA.

The clonotype comes from a human donor with aplastic anemia. Sequencing was done on a sample of sorted CD4+, CD8+, or CD8+CD57+ T cells (not recorded which) from PBMCs. V gene TRBV7-3 combines with J gene TRBJ2-2; D is unresolved. CDR3 nucleotide sequence: TGTGCCAGCAGCTCACACACCGGGGAGCTGTTTTTT. This translates into CASSSHTGELFF.